This is a list of T cell receptor beta chains from one sample in a study of blood T cells in healthy people across ages. In TCRdb, the 5' RACE reads were re-called with MiXCR into one record per CDR3 protein. This table has around 1,000,000 distinct CDR3 sequences, 30% to 40% appearing once. Sequenced sample: blood. Every receptor here comes from a man younger than 30 in good health. Each CDR3 is given with its conserved first and last residue. A D gene is named only where the DNA matches it firmly. Clone sizes are given selectively: once, few, many, or a class where the clone is expanded.

size	D	V	J	DNA	CDR3
few	.	TRBV7-9	TRBJ1-1	TGTGCCAGCAGCTTAGAACTGGTGAACACTGAAGCTTTCTTT	CASSLELVNTEAFF
.	.	TRBV20-1	TRBJ2-3	TGCAGTGCTATGCGGGGAACTAGCACAGATACGCAGTATTTT	CSAMRGTSTDTQYF
.	TRBD1	TRBV12-3/TRBV12-4	TRBJ2-1	TGTGCCAGCAGCCGGGACAGGGGACTCTCATCCTACAATGAGCAGTTCTTC	CASSRDRGLSSYNEQFF
.	.	TRBV25-1	TRBJ1-1	TGTGCCAGCAGTGAATCTCTGGGGTTCGTTTCTGAAGCTTTCTTT	CASSESLGFVSEAFF
once	.	TRBV21-1	TRBJ2-1	TGTGCCAGCAGCCAACTAAGAACCCAATACAATGAGCAGTTCTTC	CASSQLRTQYNEQFF
few	.	TRBV20-1	TRBJ2-5	TGCAGTGATGGAGGTTGCGGACACCCCCAAGAGACCCAGTACTTC	CSDGGCGHPQETQYF
.	.	TRBV7-6	TRBJ2-7	TGTGCCAGCAGCCGAACCCTGGCACAGCTGAGCTCCTACAATGAGCAGTACTTC	CASSRTLAQLSSYNEQYF
.	.	TRBV28	TRBJ2-7	TGTGCCAGCAGGTGGGGACCCTACGAGCAGTACTTC	CASRWGPYEQYF
once	TRBD2	TRBV4-3	TRBJ2-1	TGCGCCAGCAGCCGAGGCAGCGGGGGCACCAATGAGCAGTTCTTC	CASSRGSGGTNEQFF
.	.	TRBV7-2	TRBJ1-4	TGTGCCAGCAGCTTAGCTTACGTTGTGGGTCCAGGGTCTAATGAAAAACTGTTTTTT	CASSLAYVVGPGSNEKLFF
many	TRBD1	TRBV20-1	TRBJ2-7	TGCAGTGCTCCCACCGGGACAGGGGTGACCGTATACGAGCAGTACTTC	CSAPTGTGVTVYEQYF
.	TRBD2	TRBV3-1	TRBJ2-7	TGTGCCAGCAGCCGGGGACTAGCGGGGGGGTACAATGAGCAGTACTTC	CASSRGLAGGYNEQYF
.	.	TRBV28	TRBJ1-4	TGTGCCAGCAGTTTACTGGGGGCGCATGAAAAACTGTTTTTT	CASSLLGAHEKLFF
few	TRBD1	TRBV2	TRBJ2-3	TGTGCCAGCAGGGGGACAGATGTTAACACAGATACGCAGTATTTT	CASRGTDVNTDTQYF
.	.	TRBV21-1	TRBJ2-7	TGTGCCAGCAGCAAGGTTGCGGGACTAGCGGATCAAATCTCCTACGAGCAGTACTTC	CASSKVAGLADQISYEQYF
few	TRBD1	TRBV7-9	TRBJ1-1	TGTGCCAGCAGGCCCGACAGGGTTACTGAAGCTTTCTTT	CASRPDRVTEAFF
.	.	TRBV7-2	TRBJ2-1	TGTTCCAGCAGCCCAAGGGGTTTTGAGCAGTTCTTC	CSSSPRGFEQFF
.	.	TRBV16	TRBJ1-1	TGTGCCAGCAGCCAATCTATCGAAAACACTGAAGCTTTCTTT	CASSQSIENTEAFF
.	.	TRBV12-3/TRBV12-4	TRBJ1-5	TGTGCCAGCAGTGTAAACGGGGAGGGGCCCCAGCATTTT	CASSVNGEGPQHF
.	.	TRBV3-1	TRBJ1-2	TGTGCCAGCAGCCAAAGCAGGGATGGCTACACCTTC	CASSQSRDGYTF
.	TRBD1	TRBV11-1	TRBJ2-1	TGTGCCAGCAGCCTCCTCATTGCCGGCGGAACAGGGGGTGACTACAATTATAATGAGCAGTTCTTC	CASSLLIAGGTGGDYNYNEQFF
.	TRBD2	TRBV11-3	TRBJ2-1	TGTGCCAGCAGCCGGAGCACATGGACTAGCCCAATGAGCTCCTACAGTGAGCAGTTCTTC	CASSRSTWTSPMSSYSEQFF
few	TRBD1	TRBV10-3	TRBJ1-2	TGTGCCCTCCCGGGACAGAAAAGTATTATCTATGGCTACACCTTC	CALPGQKSIIYGYTF
.	TRBD1	TRBV6-2/TRBV6-3	TRBJ2-5	TGTGCCAGCAGTTACCCCCGGGACAGGTACTACAATGAGCAGTACTTC	CASSYPRDRYYNEQYF
.	TRBD1	TRBV30	TRBJ2-7	TGTGCCTGGACCTCGGGACAGACCTACGAGCAGTACTTC	CAWTSGQTYEQYF
.	.	TRBV3-1	TRBJ2-3	TGTGCCAGCAGCTTTAGCAGGGCAGCAGATACGCAGTATTTT	CASSFSRAADTQYF
many	.	TRBV6-5	TRBJ2-3	TGTGCCAGCAGTTACGAGTTGGGGTCTGGAGATACGCAGTATTTT	CASSYELGSGDTQYF
.	.	TRBV6-6	TRBJ2-1	TGTGCCAGCAGTTATACAGGATACTCCTACAATGAGCAGTTCTTC	CASSYTGYSYNEQFF
.	.	TRBV28	TRBJ1-2	TGTGCCAGCGCTGTAGGGGGGCGGAGTAATGGCTACACCTTC	CASAVGGRSNGYTF
.	.	TRBV12-5	TRBJ1-5	TGTGCTAGTGTCGACACAGGACGGGGGCGGTGTGAACGCAATCAGCCCCAGCATTTT	CASVDTGRGRCERNQPQHF
.	.	TRBV12-3/TRBV12-4	TRBJ2-1	TGTGCCAGCACCGCGGGGCGTGAGCAGTTCTTC	CASTAGREQFF
.	TRBD2	TRBV12-3/TRBV12-4	TRBJ2-7	TGTGCCAGCAGTTCCGGACTAGCGGGGGGGACCTCCCCCAATGAGCAGTACTTC	CASSSGLAGGTSPNEQYF
few	TRBD2	TRBV12-5	TRBJ2-1	TGTGCTAGTGGTTTGGATGCCGGGACTAGCGTCGAGTTCTTC	CASGLDAGTSVEFF
.	TRBD1	TRBV7-3	TRBJ1-1	TGTGCCAGCAGCCCGGGGACAGGGCGTGAAGCTTTCTTT	CASSPGTGREAFF
few	TRBD1	TRBV6-5	TRBJ1-1	TGTGCCAGCAGGGGACAGCTCTACACTGAAGCTTTCTTT	CASRGQLYTEAFF
.	.	TRBV7-2	TRBJ2-1	TGTGCCAGCAGCCGGAGGACCGGCAGCTCCTACAATGAGCAGTTCTTC	CASSRRTGSSYNEQFF
.	TRBD1	TRBV6-2/TRBV6-3	TRBJ1-5	TGTGCCAGCAGTTACCGAACCGGGACAGGGGGGGATCAGCCCCAGCATTTT	CASSYRTGTGGDQPQHF
.	TRBD2	TRBV7-8	TRBJ2-7	TGTGCCAGCAGCTTAGTTCTGGGACTAGCGTCCGAGCAGTACTTC	CASSLVLGLASEQYF
.	.	TRBV20-1	TRBJ2-3	TGCAGTGCTACGGCCGGGGCAGATACGCAGTATTTT	CSATAGADTQYF
.	.	TRBV4-1	TRBJ2-3	TGCGCCAGCAGTCCAAGGGGGACTCCAACAGATACGCAGTATTTT	CASSPRGTPTDTQYF
few	.	TRBV27	TRBJ2-3	TGTGCCAGCAGAGAACGGGGTAGACTCACAGATACGCAGTATTTT	CASRERGRLTDTQYF
.	.	TRBV27	TRBJ1-2	TGTGCCAGCAGTTTTAATGGGCGGGACGCTAACTATGGCTACACCTTC	CASSFNGRDANYGYTF
few	.	TRBV20-1	TRBJ1-1	TGCAGTGTTCTAAAGAACACTGAAGCTTTCTTT	CSVLKNTEAFF
.	TRBD1	TRBV28	TRBJ1-1	TGTGCCAGCAGCCCTCCATTACAGGGGGCGGGTGACACTGAAGCTTTCTTT	CASSPPLQGAGDTEAFF
few	.	TRBV9	TRBJ2-3	TGTGCCAGCAGCGTAGATAGCAGGTTAGATACGCAGTATTTT	CASSVDSRLDTQYF
.	TRBD2	TRBV5-4	TRBJ2-3	TGTGCCAGCAGCTTGGGGCTAGCGGGGGGACCTAGCACAGATACGCAGTATTTT	CASSLGLAGGPSTDTQYF